This is a list of T cell receptor beta chains from one sample in a study of cytomegalovirus exposure and HLA in healthy donors. Assay used: immunoSEQ multiplex PCR; TCRdb lists only in-frame clones, some missing. Of about 160,000 clones listed, around 80% were seen once; the top ten hold around 1.5%. The sequencing sample was made of PBMCs. The receptors derive from a man between 18 and 35 years old in good health and CMV-seronegative. CDR3s include the opening cysteine and the closing phenylalanine or tryptophan.

cdr3_length v_call cdr3_aa
14 TRBV5-4 CASSSRGQGETQYF
15 TRBV18 CASSQQGPPQETQYF
12 TRBV27 CATGWGAGELFF
14 TRBV30 CAWSGTSTNEKLFF
15 TRBV27 CASSPGTGLDNEQLF
14 TRBV6-1 CASSWDRGVDEQFF
16 TRBV7-2 CASSLVTHNSGNTIYF
16 TRBV27 CASSPLDSLGNYGYTF
16 TRBV27 CASSPGTRGEQETQYF
19 TRBV5-4 CASSSPGLAGGPSYNEQFF
16 TRBV15 CATSRDLAGGTDTQYF
15 TRBV5-1 CASSLAQGAGETQYF
16 TRBV4-1 CASSQGYGGGPYEQYF
16 TRBV2 CASTQSGQGITGELFF
14 TRBV28 CASSPSGRGGQQFF
13 TRBV2 CASSPRGTNGYTF
15 TRBV28 CASSSPWGDQNEQFF
16 TRBV9 CASSFSPVATNEKLFF
18 TRBV27 CASSPGTGIGSRNQPQHF
15 TRBV6-6 CASSDGTSGPNEQFF
18 TRBV10-3 CAISEAQGLAGHTDTQYF
11 TRBV7-9 CASRSGDGYTF
11 TRBV30 CAWWQGGEQYF
16 TRBV6-6 CASSSLRGAGGNEQFF
15 TRBV25-1 CASSEPGQQLGKLFF
16 TRBV9 CASSVATSGSWDTQYF
18 TRBV14 CASSQVSSGLAYTGELFF
15 TRBV5-1 CASSFAAGVDDTQYF
14 TRBV4-3 CASSLSSGANVLTF
16 TRBV7-2 CASSLGRDRGNQPQHF